This entry describes one T cell receptor beta chain. The CDR3 contains 13 residues. The germline gives CDR1 WSHSY, CDR2 SAAADI. Deletions cut 7 bases from V and 6 bases from J, with 16 bases between. Thawed PBMCs were FACS-sorted into unstimulated CD4+CD25+CD127- regulatory T cells, CD4+CD25- non-regulatory cells, CD4 and CD8 cells. The entry originates in a study of Tregs in tolerant kidney transplant recipients. Generated by immunoSEQ multiplex PCR, the TCRdb table keeps only in-frame clones and is missing some. Among about 240,000 clones listed, roughly four fifths were seen once. The receptor comes from a human donor in good health. Sequenced material: CD4+ T cells from blood. The rearrangement joins TRBV10-2 to TRBJ2-7, with D perhaps TRBD2 (6 bases). The CDR3 nucleotides read TGCGCCAGCACCCGGGACTCCTCGGGCGAGCAGTACTTC. This codes for CASTRDSSGEQYF.